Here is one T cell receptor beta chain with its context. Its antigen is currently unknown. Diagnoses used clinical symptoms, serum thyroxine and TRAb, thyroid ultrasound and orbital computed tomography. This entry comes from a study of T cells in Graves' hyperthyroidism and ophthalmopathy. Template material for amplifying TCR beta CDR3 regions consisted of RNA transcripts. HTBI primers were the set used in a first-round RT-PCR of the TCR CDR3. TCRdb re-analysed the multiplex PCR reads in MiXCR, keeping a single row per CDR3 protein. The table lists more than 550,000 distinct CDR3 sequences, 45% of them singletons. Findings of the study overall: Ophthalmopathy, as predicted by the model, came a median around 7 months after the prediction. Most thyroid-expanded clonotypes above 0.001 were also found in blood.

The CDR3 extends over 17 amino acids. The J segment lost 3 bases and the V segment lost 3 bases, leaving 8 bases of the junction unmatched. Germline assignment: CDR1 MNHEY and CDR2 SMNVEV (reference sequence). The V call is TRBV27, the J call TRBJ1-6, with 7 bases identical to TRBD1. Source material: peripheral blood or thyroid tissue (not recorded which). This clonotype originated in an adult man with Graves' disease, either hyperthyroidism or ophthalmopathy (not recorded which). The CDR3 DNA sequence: TGTGCCAGCAGTTTGAAGTCAGGGGGACTCTATAATTCACCCCTCCACTTT. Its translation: CASSLKSGGLYNSPLHF.